Below, one T cell receptor beta chain is given with its context. Original methodology: Amplification with reference gene primers provided the estimates of nucleated cell counts. Repertoires were generated with immunoSEQ multiplex PCR, while TCRdb's copy carries only in-frame clones and drops some. V, J and clone size are those of that table, while D and trimming were read from the DNA. The sample lists approximately 80,000 clones, about 87% occurring once. This record belongs to a study of blood T cell repertoires in COVID-19. The germline CDR1 and CDR2 sequences are SGDLS and YYNGEE. With 3 bases removed from V and 4 bases from J, the gap between germline ends came to 14 bases. The CDR3 is 14 amino acids.

V gene TRBV9 combines with J gene TRBJ2-7; the D gene is possibly TRBD1 (5 bases). Sequencing was performed on peripheral blood. The sequence came from a middle-aged man with acute or convalescent COVID-19. The CDR3 DNA reads as TGTGCCAGCAGCGCAGACAGCCGTCCGTACGAGCAGTACTTC. It specifies CASSADSRPYEQYF.